These T cell receptor beta chains were read from a single sample in a study of metastatic and nonmetastatic thyroid tumors. TCRdb re-called the PCR reads through MiXCR. The sample holds 60,000 or so clones, roughly 30% seen once. Sequencing was done on a sample of blood. The receptors derive from a female donor with papillary thyroid cancer or a benign thyroid nodule (not recorded which). Some clones in this sample may be carry-over from other donors' samples. CDR3s include the opening cysteine and the closing phenylalanine or tryptophan. A D gene is named only where the DNA matches it firmly. The listing skips clone size in some rows; elsewhere it reads once, few, many or a size class.

TRBV7-9,TRBD2,TRBJ2-2,-,CASSARGTQHGELFF,TGTGCCAGCAGCGCGCGGGGGACGCAGCACGGGGAGCTGTTTTTT
TRBV7-2,TRBD1,TRBJ1-1,-,CASSWRQGANTEAFF,TGTGCCAGCAGCTGGAGACAGGGGGCCAACACTGAAGCTTTCTTT
TRBV18,TRBD1,TRBJ1-2,-,CASSPPGQIDGYTF,TGTGCCAGCTCACCACCGGGACAGATAGATGGCTACACCTTC
TRBV2,-,TRBJ1-5,few,CASSERYSNQPQHF,TGTGCCAGCAGTGAAAGGTATAGCAATCAGCCCCAGCATTTT
TRBV20-1,-,TRBJ1-1,once,CSARVGTEAFF,TGCAGTGCTAGAGTTGGGACTGAAGCTTTCTTT
TRBV28,-,TRBJ1-1,few,CASSLPRVANTEAFF,TGTGCCAGCAGTTTACCCCGGGTGGCCAACACTGAAGCTTTCTTT
TRBV6-2/TRBV6-3,-,TRBJ1-2,medium-sized,CASVDSFGYTF,TGTGCCAGCGTCGACAGCTTCGGCTACACCTTC
TRBV7-9,-,TRBJ1-2,-,CASSAQQRGDGYTF,TGTGCCAGCAGCGCCCAACAGCGAGGGGATGGCTACACCTTC
TRBV7-3,-,TRBJ2-1,-,CASSLRQGGYNEQFF,TGTGCCAGCAGCTTAAGACAGGGAGGTTACAATGAGCAGTTCTTC
TRBV6-1,-,TRBJ1-3,-,CASRAPTGAGNTIYF,TGTGCCAGCAGGGCCCCAACAGGAGCTGGAAACACCATATATTTT
TRBV6-2/TRBV6-3,-,TRBJ2-7,-,CASKYGAGATYEQYF,TGTGCCAGCAAATATGGAGCGGGCGCGACCTACGAGCAGTACTTC
TRBV11-2,-,TRBJ2-3,-,CASSSVLGDPTDTQYF,TGTGCCAGCAGCTCAGTCTTAGGGGACCCCACAGATACGCAGTATTTT
TRBV28,TRBD1,TRBJ1-2,-,CASSVGTDGHGYTF,TGTGCCAGCAGTGTTGGGACAGACGGTCATGGCTACACCTTC
TRBV3-1,-,TRBJ1-2,-,CASSQARGVWGYTF,TGTGCCAGCAGCCAGGCCAGGGGTGTTTGGGGCTACACCTTC
TRBV24-1,-,TRBJ2-1,few,CATSDPQNNEQFF,TGTGCCACCAGTGATCCACAGAACAATGAGCAGTTCTTC
TRBV7-9,TRBD1,TRBJ1-6,-,CASSHTGDEPPLHF,TGTGCCAGCAGCCACACAGGGGATGAACCACCCCTCCACTTT
TRBV11-2,-,TRBJ2-1,few,CASSPYRGGSYNEQFF,TGTGCCAGCAGCCCTTACCGGGGTGGTTCCTACAATGAGCAGTTCTTC
TRBV12-3/TRBV12-4,-,TRBJ1-1,few,CASSLLGLTEAFF,TGTGCCAGCAGTTTACTGGGGCTCACTGAAGCTTTCTTT
TRBV28,-,TRBJ1-2,-,CASSPSGAGINYGYTF,TGTGCCAGCAGCCCGTCGGGCGCAGGGATAAACTATGGCTACACCTTC
TRBV2,TRBD2,TRBJ2-3,few,CASSIGLDTDTQYF,TGTGCCAGCTCAATAGGACTAGACACAGATACGCAGTATTTT
TRBV7-9,-,TRBJ2-7,-,CASSFWAYEQYF,TGTGCCAGCAGCTTTTGGGCCTACGAGCAGTACTTC
TRBV13,-,TRBJ2-3,-,CASSPPDFLDTDTQYF,TGTGCCAGCAGCCCACCGGACTTTCTAGACACAGATACGCAGTATTTT
TRBV6-5,-,TRBJ2-1,few,CASSYSTDYHNEQFF,TGTGCCAGCAGTTACTCGACGGACTATCACAATGAGCAGTTCTTC
TRBV11-1,-,TRBJ1-2,few,CASSGASGVGYYGYTF,TGTGCCAGCAGCGGAGCGTCGGGGGTGGGGTACTATGGCTACACCTTC
TRBV19,TRBD1,TRBJ2-7,many,CASSTGQSSYEQYF,TGTGCCAGTAGTACGGGACAGTCCTCCTACGAGCAGTACTTC
TRBV5-1,-,TRBJ1-5,-,CASSSGVNSNQPQHF,TGCGCCAGCAGCTCGGGGGTCAATAGCAATCAGCCCCAGCATTTT
TRBV28,TRBD1,TRBJ1-3,few,CASSLWEQGTSGNTIYF,TGTGCCAGCAGTTTATGGGAACAGGGGACCTCTGGAAACACCATATATTTT
TRBV2,-,TRBJ2-2,once,CASRPRQVNTGELFF,TGTGCCAGCAGGCCTAGACAGGTTAACACCGGGGAGCTGTTTTTT
TRBV30,TRBD1,TRBJ1-6,-,CAWSALTGVGSPLHF,TGTGCCTGGAGTGCCCTGACAGGGGTAGGGTCACCCCTCCACTTT
TRBV28,TRBD1,TRBJ1-2,-,CASSLTGSSGYTF,TGTGCCAGCAGTTTGACAGGGTCCTCCGGCTACACCTTC
TRBV3-1,-,TRBJ1-2,-,CASSQGGQPRYGYTF,TGTGCCAGCAGCCAAGGGGGTCAGCCGAGATATGGCTACACCTTC
TRBV6-1,-,TRBJ2-6,-,CASSLRANVLTF,TGTGCCAGCAGTTTGAGGGCCAACGTCCTGACTTTC
TRBV12-3/TRBV12-4,-,TRBJ2-1,few,CASSLLEGNNEQFF,TGTGCCAGCAGTTTACTGGAGGGGAACAATGAGCAGTTCTTC
TRBV12-3/TRBV12-4,-,TRBJ2-7,few,CASSLGQIYEQYF,TGTGCCAGCAGTTTAGGCCAGATCTACGAGCAGTACTTC
TRBV7-2,-,TRBJ1-3,few,CASSLGGSSGNTIYF,TGTGCCAGCAGCTTAGGTGGTAGCTCTGGAAACACCATATATTTT
TRBV29-1,-,TRBJ2-2,few,CSVVPGAGGELFF,TGCAGCGTTGTACCCGGGGCTGGTGGGGAGCTGTTTTTT
TRBV11-1,TRBD1,TRBJ2-6,-,CASSRTDRESSGANVLTF,TGTGCCAGCAGCCGTACAGACAGGGAGAGCTCTGGGGCCAACGTCCTGACTTTC
TRBV7-2,TRBD2,TRBJ2-1,-,CASSLAGVYNEQFF,TGTGCCAGCAGCCTAGCGGGAGTCTACAATGAGCAGTTCTTC
TRBV6-5,TRBD1,TRBJ2-3,many,CASSYPLSPGQLTDTQYF,TGTGCCAGCAGTTACCCCCTTAGCCCGGGACAGCTCACAGATACGCAGTATTTT
TRBV28,-,TRBJ2-5,-,CASSRETQYF,TGTGCCAGCAGCCGAGAGACCCAGTACTTC
TRBV7-9,-,TRBJ2-1,-,CASSGTYNEQFF,TGTGCCAGCAGCGGAACCTACAATGAGCAGTTCTTC
TRBV6-1,TRBD1,TRBJ1-2,-,CASSEWGQGDYGYTF,TGTGCCAGCAGTGAATGGGGACAGGGGGACTATGGCTACACCTTC
TRBV6-1,-,TRBJ2-5,few,CASRPGWESETQYF,TGTGCCAGCAGACCCGGGTGGGAAAGTGAGACCCAGTACTTC
TRBV6-4,TRBD2,TRBJ2-1,few,CASSEDPSGSYNEQFF,TGTGCCAGCAGTGAGGACCCTAGCGGCTCCTACAATGAGCAGTTCTTC
TRBV6-1,TRBD1,TRBJ1-2,-,CASSPKTGAAYGYTF,TGTGCCAGCAGTCCTAAGACAGGGGCGGCCTATGGCTACACCTTC
TRBV19,TRBD2,TRBJ2-2,few,CASRLAGGNTGELFF,TGTGCCAGTCGGCTAGCGGGAGGGAACACCGGGGAGCTGTTTTTT
TRBV28,-,TRBJ2-2,few,CASRLNTGELFF,TGTGCCAGCAGACTTAACACCGGGGAGCTGTTTTTT
TRBV28,-,TRBJ2-2,medium-sized,CASSAPGTGELFF,TGTGCCAGCAGCGCCCCGGGTACCGGGGAGCTGTTTTTT
TRBV6-1,TRBD1,TRBJ2-1,few,CASSRQGARNEQFF,TGTGCCAGCAGCAGGCAGGGGGCGCGTAATGAGCAGTTCTTC
TRBV15,-,TRBJ2-7,-,CATSRDLASTYEQYF,TGTGCCACCAGCAGAGATCTGGCCAGTACCTACGAGCAGTACTTC
TRBV7-2,-,TRBJ2-5,-,CASSQELGETQYF,TGTGCCAGCAGCCAAGAGCTCGGCGAGACCCAGTACTTC
TRBV7-2,-,TRBJ2-1,many,CASSSISYNEQFF,TGTGCCAGCAGCTCAATATCCTACAATGAGCAGTTCTTC
TRBV11-1,TRBD2,TRBJ2-5,-,CASSLAREYQETQYF,TGTGCCAGCAGCTTAGCGCGGGAGTACCAAGAGACCCAGTACTTC
TRBV9,TRBD1,TRBJ1-3,once,CASSPRPGGSGNTIYF,TGTGCCAGCAGCCCTCGCCCAGGGGGCTCTGGAAACACCATATATTTT